This T cell receptor (beta chain) comes out of a study of T cell responses to AZD1222 COVID-19 vaccine. Study-level points and caveats: Two doses of AZD1222 preceded a rise in Spike-specific TCR breadth and depth. Donors were largely white British and mainly female; clonal diversity was possibly underestimated.

The table came from immunoSEQ multiplex PCR; TCRdb's copy has only in-frame clones and leaves some out. The sample records roughly 110,000 clones, about 85% being singletons. Of note for this clone: Its antigen is unknown.

The receptor's source is an adult who received the AZD1222 COVID-19 vaccine. The sample was peripheral blood, taken 28 days after the second AZD1222 dose.

CDR3 nucleotides: TGTGCCAGCTCACCTGACGAGGGGTTAAGTTCCTACGAGCAGTACTTC. Translating gives CASSPDEGLSSYEQYF. The genes are TRBV18 and TRBJ2-7, with D perhaps given as TRBD1 or TRBD2 (5 bases each). V lost 3 bases to trimming and J lost 1 base, with 16 bases between them. CDR1 is KGHSH, CDR2 LQKENI, per germline. This CDR3 region has 16 residues.